This record covers a single T cell receptor beta chain. Antigen specificity is unknown. With 60 Vbeta and 13 Jbeta primers, the PCR was carried out. Generated by immunoSEQ multiplex PCR, the TCRdb table keeps only in-frame clones and is missing some. The data hold around 130,000 clones, with over 8.5% observed a single time. These data originate in a study of cytomegalovirus exposure and HLA in healthy donors. Regarding the study as a whole: V- and J-gene trimming in TCR beta was tied to a missense DCLRE1C variant by an analysis performed later. It was taken for granted in presence/absence analyses that sequencing depth across donors was roughly uniform.

What was sequenced was PBMCs. This TCR was sampled from a middle-aged woman in good health and CMV-seropositive.

The CDR3 DNA reads TGCGCCAGCAGCACCACTAGCGGGCCCGGCAATGAGCAGTTCTTC. It yields the protein CASSTTSGPGNEQFF. The V and J genes are TRBV5-1 and TRBJ2-1, with 9 bases matching TRBD2. Germline V gene data show CDR1 as SGHRS and CDR2 as YFSETQ. The CDR3 contains 15 residues. The V and J ends lost 4 bases and 6 bases, in that order; junction bases with no gene match: 8.